One T cell receptor beta chain is described in this entry. One entry per CDR3 protein results from TCRdb running MiXCR on the 5' RACE reads. The table lists about 290,000 distinct CDR3 sequences, around a sixth of them singletons. This specimen belongs to a study of T-cell memory formation after mild COVID-19. Study as a whole: For the most part, TCR clusters were specific to one donor.

V shed 2 bases and J shed 4 bases, with 14 bases lying between them. The CDR3 loop spans 16 amino acids. CDR1 and CDR2 (germline): SGHVS, FNYEAQ. Sequenced material: PBMCs or a T cell subset sorted from them (not recorded which). This sequence joins TRBV7-6 and TRBJ2-2; possibly TRBD2 for D (5 bases). The sequence derives from a man aged 18 to 30 who had mild COVID-19 (a few samples of this study predate the infection). Cell type and time point are not known. The CDR3 nucleotides read TGTGCCAGCAGCTTACTATACGGGGTTGGCACCGGGGAGCTGTTTTTT. Its translation: CASSLLYGVGTGELFF.